This TCR beta chain was sequenced in a study of T cells in Graves' hyperthyroidism and ophthalmopathy. The CDR3 contains 15 residues. V was trimmed by 1 base and J by 0 bases, leaving 9 bases between them. Germline values: CDR1 SGHTA, CDR2 FQGNSA. This clonotype was counted many times. Its cognate antigen is unknown. TCR beta CDR3 regions were amplified from RNA transcripts. HTBI primers drove first-round RT-PCR of the TCR CDR3. A single record per CDR3 protein comes from TCRdb applying MiXCR to the multiplex PCR reads. The sample lists hundreds of thousands of distinct CDR3 sequences, around 42% occurring once. Regarding the study as a whole: Blood also showed most of the thyroid clonotypes that were expanded above 0.001.

The TCR was taken from a woman aged 18 to 35 with Graves' hyperthyroidism. The V and J genes are TRBV7-2 and TRBJ1-2; the D is unclear. Sequencing was done on a sample of peripheral blood or thyroid tissue (not recorded which). The CDR3 bases are TGTGCCAGCAGCTTAGGGGCAGAAGCTAACTATGGCTACACCTTC. As protein: CASSLGAEANYGYTF.